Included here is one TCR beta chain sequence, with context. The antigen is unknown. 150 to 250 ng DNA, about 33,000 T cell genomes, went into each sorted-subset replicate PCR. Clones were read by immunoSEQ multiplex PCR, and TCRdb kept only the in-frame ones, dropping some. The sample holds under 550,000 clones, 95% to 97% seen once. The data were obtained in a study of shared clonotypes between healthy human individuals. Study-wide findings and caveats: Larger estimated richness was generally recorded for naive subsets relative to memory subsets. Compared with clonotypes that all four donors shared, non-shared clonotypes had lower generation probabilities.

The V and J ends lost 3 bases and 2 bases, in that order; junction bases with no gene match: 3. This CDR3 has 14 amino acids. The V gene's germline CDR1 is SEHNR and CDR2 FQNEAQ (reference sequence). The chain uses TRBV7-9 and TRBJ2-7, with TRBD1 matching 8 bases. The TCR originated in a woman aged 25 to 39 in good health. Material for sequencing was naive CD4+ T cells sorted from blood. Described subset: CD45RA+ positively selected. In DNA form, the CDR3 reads TGTGCCAGCAGCTTGGGACAGGACCCCTACGAGCAGTACTTC. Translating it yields CASSLGQDPYEQYF. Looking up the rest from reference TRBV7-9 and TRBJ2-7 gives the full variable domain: DTGVSQNPRHKITKRGQNVTFRCDPISEHNRLYWYRQTLGQGPEFLTYFQNEAQLEKSRLLSDRFSAERPKGSFSTLEIQRTEQGDSAMYLCASSLGQDPYEQYFGPGTRLTVT.